Shown below are 6 T cell receptor beta chains from a single sample sequenced in a study of cytotoxic CD8 clonotypes in ibrutinib-treated CLL. The method was immunoSEQ multiplex PCR; TCRdb's version includes in-frame clones alone and lacks a portion of them. Of about 130,000 clones listed, approximately 80% were seen once; the top ten hold roughly 13%. The sample here was PBMCs, taken after 12 months of ibrutinib treatment. Receptors were obtained from a human donor with chronic lymphocytic leukemia.

The chain is built from TRBV5-1 and TRBJ2-7, with D possibly TRBD2 on 6 matching bases. The CDR3 length is 15 residues. The V gene lost 1 base and the J gene lost 0 bases, with 11 bases spanning the gap. From germline, CDR1 is SGHRS and CDR2 YFSETQ. The CDR3 DNA is TGCGCCAGCAGCTTGCCCGGGAGCCTCTCCTACGAGCAGTACTTC. This gives the protein CASSLPGSLSYEQYF.

This clone was detected only once. CDR3 loop: CASKSVNEQFF. In nucleotides, the CDR3 is TGTGCCAGTAAATCAGTCAATGAGCAGTTCTTC. The chain links TRBV19 to TRBJ2-1, with D unclear. The CDR3 runs to 11 residues. V was pared by 7 bases and J by 6 bases, with 7 bases between. Germline loops: CDR1 LNHDA, CDR2 SQIVND (reference sequence). Full variable domain (rest looked up from reference TRBV19 and TRBJ2-1): DGGITQSPKYLFRKEGQNVTLSCEQNLNHDAMYWYRQDPGQGLRLIYYSQIVNDFQKGDIAEGYSVSREKKESFPLTVTSAQKNPTAFYLCASKSVNEQFFGPGTRLTVL.

The chain uses TRBV11-2 and TRBJ2-7; 7 bases map to TRBD2. Germline V CDR1 and CDR2: SGHAT, FQNNGV. This CDR3 comprises 15 residues. V lost 3 bases to trimming and J lost 3 bases; unmatched junction nucleotides: 8. CDR3 region: CASSFIPGLYYEQYF. The CDR3 DNA reads as TGTGCCAGCAGCTTTATTCCGGGACTATACTACGAGCAGTACTTC. The variable domain in full, completed from reference TRBV11-2 and TRBJ2-7, reads EAGVAQSPRYKIIEKRQSVAFWCNPISGHATLYWYQQILGQGPKLLIQFQNNGVVDDSQLPKDRFSAERLKGVDSTLKIQPAKLEDSAVYLCASSFIPGLYYEQYFGPGTRLTVT.

The J gene is TRBJ1-5, the V gene TRBV28; perhaps TRBD1 as D (5 bases). From germline, CDR1 is MDHEN and CDR2 SYDVKM. V lost 5 bases to trimming and J lost 3 bases, with 14 bases between them. CDR3 size: 15 residues. CDR3 residues: CASSDLARDNQPQHF. In DNA form, the CDR3 reads TGTGCCAGCAGTGACCTCGCCAGGGACAATCAGCCCCAGCATTTT.

The table lists this clone with a few counts. The rearrangement joins TRBV4-2 to TRBJ2-7; TRBD2 aligns across 13 bases. The CDR3 is 15 amino acids. Germline V lookup: CDR1 LGHNA, CDR2 YNFKEQ. The junction had 6 bases not matched to a gene; V was cut back by 1 base and J by 9 bases. This chain's CDR3 is CASSQGTSGSGVQYF. In DNA form, the CDR3 reads TGTGCCAGCAGCCAAGGGACTAGCGGGAGCGGAGTGCAGTACTTC.

The chain has TRBV19 and TRBJ2-7, with D perhaps matching TRBD1 (7 bases). Trimming removed 4 bases from V and 2 bases from J, with 12 bases in between. This CDR3 region has 14 residues. Germline V lookup: CDR1 LNHDA, CDR2 SQIVND (reference sequence). The CDR3, as DNA: TGTGCCAGTAGTACAGGCAGGGGGGCCTACGAGCAGTACTTC. It encodes CASSTGRGAYEQYF.